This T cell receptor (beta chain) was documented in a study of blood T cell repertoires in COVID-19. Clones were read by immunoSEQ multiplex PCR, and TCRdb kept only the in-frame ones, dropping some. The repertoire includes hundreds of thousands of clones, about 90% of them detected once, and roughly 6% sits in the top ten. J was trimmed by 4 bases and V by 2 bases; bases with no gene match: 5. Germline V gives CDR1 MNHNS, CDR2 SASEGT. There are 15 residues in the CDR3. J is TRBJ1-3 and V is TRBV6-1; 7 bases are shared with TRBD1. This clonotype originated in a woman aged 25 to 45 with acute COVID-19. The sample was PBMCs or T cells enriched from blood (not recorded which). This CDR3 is CASSETLDRGNTIYF. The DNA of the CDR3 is TGTGCCAGCAGTGAAACCCTGGACAGGGGAAACACCATATATTTT.